This is a list of T cell receptor beta chains from one sample in a study of T cells in Graves' hyperthyroidism and ophthalmopathy. TCRdb reprocessed the multiplex PCR reads with MiXCR, giving one entry per CDR3 protein. The sample carries a few hundred thousand distinct CDR3 sequences, roughly 13% recorded once. Sequenced input: blood. These receptors originate from a woman aged 18-29 years with Graves' hyperthyroidism. CDR3s include the opening cysteine and the closing phenylalanine or tryptophan. The order of the fields is CDR3 DNA, CDR3 protein, J gene, D gene, clone size, V gene. The D gene is left open where the match is weak. Clone size appears in some rows only: once, few, many, or a class for an expanded clone.

cdr3_nt: TGCGCCAGCAGCCAAGATCTGACAGCCGGGGGGGAGTTCTTC
cdr3_aa: CASSQDLTAGGEFF
j_call: TRBJ2-1
d_call: TRBD2
clone_size: NA
v_call: TRBV4-3

cdr3_nt: TGTGCCAGCAGTTTATGGACAGGGGTCACCGGGGAGCTGTTTTTT
cdr3_aa: CASSLWTGVTGELFF
j_call: TRBJ2-2
d_call: TRBD1
clone_size: NA
v_call: TRBV27

cdr3_nt: TGTGTCAGCAGCTTAGAATTCGATAGCAACCAGCCCCAGCATTTT
cdr3_aa: CVSSLEFDSNQPQHF
j_call: TRBJ1-5
d_call: NA
clone_size: NA
v_call: TRBV11-2

cdr3_nt: TGCGCCAGCAGCTTAGGGCAGTCGAACACTGAAGCTTTCTTT
cdr3_aa: CASSLGQSNTEAFF
j_call: TRBJ1-1
d_call: NA
clone_size: many
v_call: TRBV5-1

cdr3_nt: TGTGCCAGCAGTTTCCGGTCCCGGGGTCAGCCCCAGCATTTT
cdr3_aa: CASSFRSRGQPQHF
j_call: TRBJ1-5
d_call: NA
clone_size: many
v_call: TRBV12-3/TRBV12-4

cdr3_nt: TGTGCTAGCGCCTCCAGCGGGGTGGGAAACACCATATATTTT
cdr3_aa: CASASSGVGNTIYF
j_call: TRBJ1-3
d_call: NA
clone_size: few
v_call: TRBV12-5

cdr3_nt: TGTGCCAGCAAAGAACAGGCCTCCTACGAGCAGTACTTC
cdr3_aa: CASKEQASYEQYF
j_call: TRBJ2-7
d_call: NA
clone_size: many
v_call: TRBV28

cdr3_nt: TGTGCCAGCAGCTTAGAGGCCGGGACTAGCGGGAGAAAGTGGCAGTACTTC
cdr3_aa: CASSLEAGTSGRKWQYF
j_call: TRBJ2-7
d_call: TRBD2
clone_size: many
v_call: TRBV11-2

cdr3_nt: TGTGCCAGCAGCCAAGTTCAGAACACTGAAGCTTTCTTT
cdr3_aa: CASSQVQNTEAFF
j_call: TRBJ1-1
d_call: NA
clone_size: many
v_call: TRBV3-1

cdr3_nt: TGTGCCAGCGGCCTCGCCGATACCTACGAGCAGTACTTC
cdr3_aa: CASGLADTYEQYF
j_call: TRBJ2-7
d_call: NA
clone_size: many
v_call: TRBV27

cdr3_nt: TGTGCCAGCAGCCTCGGACTAGCGGGAGTGGCGGAGCAGTTCTTC
cdr3_aa: CASSLGLAGVAEQFF
j_call: TRBJ2-1
d_call: TRBD2
clone_size: many
v_call: TRBV6-2/TRBV6-3

cdr3_nt: TGTGCCAGCAGCTTGAGCGGGCTTGGGAAGACCCAGTACTTC
cdr3_aa: CASSLSGLGKTQYF
j_call: TRBJ2-5
d_call: NA
clone_size: many
v_call: TRBV7-2

cdr3_nt: TGTGCCAGCAGAGCTAGCGCCGTCACCGGGGAGCTGTTTTTT
cdr3_aa: CASRASAVTGELFF
j_call: TRBJ2-2
d_call: NA
clone_size: many
v_call: TRBV12-3/TRBV12-4

cdr3_nt: TGTGCCAGCAGTTCCGGACATGTTCAGCCCCAGCATTTT
cdr3_aa: CASSSGHVQPQHF
j_call: TRBJ1-5
d_call: NA
clone_size: NA
v_call: TRBV6-7

cdr3_nt: TGTGCCAGCACCATAAATTTCGCAGATACGCAGTATTTT
cdr3_aa: CASTINFADTQYF
j_call: TRBJ2-3
d_call: NA
clone_size: many
v_call: TRBV7-2

cdr3_nt: TGTGCCAGCAGCTTCGAGACAGGGGTGGATACGCAGTATTTT
cdr3_aa: CASSFETGVDTQYF
j_call: TRBJ2-3
d_call: TRBD1
clone_size: many
v_call: TRBV5-5

cdr3_nt: TGTGCCAGCAATCCCAGGGCACAGGCAACTAATGAAAAACTGTTTTTT
cdr3_aa: CASNPRAQATNEKLFF
j_call: TRBJ1-4
d_call: NA
clone_size: many
v_call: TRBV28

cdr3_nt: TGTGCCAGCAGTTCCACCGACAGGGGGAAGGCCTCCGGGTCGGGCGGCTACACCTTC
cdr3_aa: CASSSTDRGKASGSGGYTF
j_call: TRBJ1-2
d_call: TRBD1
clone_size: many
v_call: TRBV28

cdr3_nt: TGCGCCAGCAGCTCCCCAGACAGTGGTCCGGGGAGTGGATCCTACGAGCAGTACTTC
cdr3_aa: CASSSPDSGPGSGSYEQYF
j_call: TRBJ2-7
d_call: NA
clone_size: many
v_call: TRBV5-1

cdr3_nt: TGCAGCGTTGACACAGGGGATGGCTACACCTTC
cdr3_aa: CSVDTGDGYTF
j_call: TRBJ1-2
d_call: TRBD1
clone_size: NA
v_call: TRBV29-1

cdr3_nt: TGTGCCAGCAGCTTAGTCATCCTAACCACTGAAGCTTTCTTT
cdr3_aa: CASSLVILTTEAFF
j_call: TRBJ1-1
d_call: NA
clone_size: many
v_call: TRBV7-8

cdr3_nt: TGCAGTGCTCACGGACTAGCGGGAGTTTTGAGCACAGATACGCAGTATTTT
cdr3_aa: CSAHGLAGVLSTDTQYF
j_call: TRBJ2-3
d_call: TRBD2
clone_size: many
v_call: TRBV20-1

cdr3_nt: TGTGCCAGCAGCTTGGGGCGGGGTAACCTCCTCCAAGAGACCCAGTACTTC
cdr3_aa: CASSLGRGNLLQETQYF
j_call: TRBJ2-5
d_call: NA
clone_size: few
v_call: TRBV11-2

cdr3_nt: TGCAGTGTACAGGGCGGCACCGGGGAGCTGTTTTTT
cdr3_aa: CSVQGGTGELFF
j_call: TRBJ2-2
d_call: NA
clone_size: many
v_call: TRBV20-1

cdr3_nt: TGCAGTGGATGGGCAGGGCCAGGCTATGGCTACACCTTC
cdr3_aa: CSGWAGPGYGYTF
j_call: TRBJ1-2
d_call: NA
clone_size: NA
v_call: TRBV20-1

cdr3_nt: TGTGCCAGCAGCCGAAGGGACTCACCCTACCAAGAGACCCAGTACTTC
cdr3_aa: CASSRRDSPYQETQYF
j_call: TRBJ2-5
d_call: NA
clone_size: few
v_call: TRBV4-2

cdr3_nt: TGTGCCAGCAGTTTAGGGTGGGACACTGAAGCTTTCTTT
cdr3_aa: CASSLGWDTEAFF
j_call: TRBJ1-1
d_call: NA
clone_size: many
v_call: TRBV28

cdr3_nt: TGTGCCAGCAGTCCCCTAGACAGGCCGGGCCGAAACACTGAAGCTTTCTTT
cdr3_aa: CASSPLDRPGRNTEAFF
j_call: TRBJ1-1
d_call: NA
clone_size: few
v_call: TRBV6-1

cdr3_nt: TGTGCCAGCAGCATATTTACTAGCGGGAGAAACACCGGGGAGCTGTTTTTT
cdr3_aa: CASSIFTSGRNTGELFF
j_call: TRBJ2-2
d_call: TRBD2
clone_size: few
v_call: TRBV7-9

cdr3_nt: TGTGCCAGCAGCCGTGTCCTAGCGTCCCACGAGCAGTACTTC
cdr3_aa: CASSRVLASHEQYF
j_call: TRBJ2-7
d_call: NA
clone_size: many
v_call: TRBV3-1

cdr3_nt: TGTGCCACCAGCAGGGAGGTTGGAACCTACAATGAGCAGTTCTTC
cdr3_aa: CATSREVGTYNEQFF
j_call: TRBJ2-1
d_call: NA
clone_size: few
v_call: TRBV15

cdr3_nt: TGCGCCAGCAGCCAATCCGGCGGTGGGTACTACGAGCAGTACTTC
cdr3_aa: CASSQSGGGYYEQYF
j_call: TRBJ2-7
d_call: NA
clone_size: NA
v_call: TRBV4-3